This note documents a single T cell receptor (beta chain) sequence. The table lists this clonotype with many counts. The antigen this receptor binds is unknown. No base qualities exist here, and no much larger clone lies one base off it. These data belong to a study of CD8 T cells in ankylosing spondylitis (dated by TCRdb to about 2017). In the study overall: T cell receptor beta repertoires were profiled in healthy donors and ankylosing spondylitis patients so that disease-linked TCR variants could be found. In total, the full study cohort was made up of 100 to 140 healthy donors and 25 to 30 ankylosing spondylitis patients. Peripheral blood was sampled, and synovial fluid was additionally collected from ankylosing spondylitis patients. Here is what the overall study found, with its caveats: Blood from ankylosing spondylitis patients appeared to be characterized by a TCR beta motif made up of seven or eight highly homologous amino acid variants. The disease-linked clones were reported as significantly enriched in matched synovial fluid samples from ankylosing spondylitis patients. The disease-linked clones showed a CD8+ phenotype and occurred at relatively low frequencies in peripheral blood. Some TCR beta motif variants had previously been reported in synovial fluid and blood of reactive arthritis patients, which suggested common disease-initiation mechanisms.

Sequencing was carried out with an Illumina HiSeq 2500. TCR beta libraries were prepared by quantitative 5'-RACE with molecular barcodes. The published analysis was carried out like this. A new computational method based on a probabilistic model of VDJ rearrangement was used to identify disease-linked TCR variants. TCRdb cleaned the public reads at Q25 with fastp, built clones with MiXCR and kept in-frame beta chains. Rows merge per CDR3 protein into single entries with the most common DNA and genes. The V and J calls, along with clone size, are taken from TCRdb and not from the paper's own processing. Counted in this sample were 240,000 or so distinct CDR3 sequences; roughly 8.6% of them appeared once. The ten largest account for 6.8% of the sample. From cysteine to phenylalanine, the CDR3 is 15 amino acids long. Only the CDR3 DNA is retained, 45 bases long and in frame from the first base. V is shortened by 2 bases, J by 6 bases, and the region joining them spans 16 bases. Taken from the germline V gene (reference sequence), the CDR1 and CDR2 loops are LGHDT and YNNKEL.

This clonotype was obtained from a male donor with ankylosing spondylitis or in good health (not recorded which). The sequenced material came from blood, either unsorted or a sorted T cell fraction (not recorded which). The rearranged chain carries TRBV3-1 and TRBJ1-1, with a tentative D gene TRBD1 over 6 matching bases. Here is the DNA: TGTGCCAGCAGCCAATACGGGGGCGCGGAGGCTGAAGCTTTCTTT. It translates to CASSQYGGAEAEAFF.